A single TCR beta chain is shown here with its context. Sequencing of TCR beta covered CD8+ and CD4+ T cells obtained from blood. Through negative isolation, CD4+ and CD8+ T cells were obtained, while TEMRA cells were enriched using FACS. Random hexamers were used to reverse transcribe an amount of roughly 0.45 to 1 ug RNA. With immunoSEQ multiplex PCR, TCR beta CDR3 was amplified across 54 Vbeta and 13 Jbeta. From the immunoSEQ multiplex PCR reads, TCRdb called clonotypes with MiXCR, one entry per CDR3 protein. This table has approximately 150,000 distinct CDR3 sequences, around 94% appearing once. The data derive from a study of CD8 T cells in Susac syndrome. CDR1 is SGHRS and CDR2 is YFSETQ in the germline V gene. This CDR3 is built from 12 residues. Trimming shortened V by 0 bases and J by 10 bases, and 8 bases separated the two germline ends.

The rearrangement joins TRBV5-1 to TRBJ2-1; D call uncertain. The receptor's source is a human donor with multiple sclerosis. Sequenced sample: CD4+ T cells from PBMCs. The DNA of the CDR3 is TGCGCCAGCAGCTTGGAAAGCCCGGAGCAGTTCTTC. Translation gives CASSLESPEQFF.